A single count supports the clone carrying this T cell receptor (beta chain). As originally analysed: Reference gene primer amplification gave estimated nucleated cell counts. Sequencing was performed with immunoSEQ multiplex PCR; in TCRdb, only in-frame clones are kept and a portion is missing. Clone size and V and J calls were adopted from that table, with D and trimming inferred from the DNA. Here the sample spans roughly 410,000 clones, about 89% being singletons. This CDR3 has 14 residues. CDR1 and CDR2 (germline): MDHEN, SYDVKM. V was shortened by 2 bases and J by 3 bases, with 10 bases between the two germline ends. The data were taken from a study of blood T cell repertoires in COVID-19. In the study overall: Samples came from the United States, Italy and Spain, spanning acute and convalescent COVID-19. T cells, B-cell-depleted T cells, or PBMCs supplied cDNA or gDNA.

The TCR sequence derives from a man aged 35-49 years with acute or convalescent COVID-19. The rearrangement uses TRBV28 and TRBJ1-1; a possible D gene is TRBD1 (5 bases). Sequencing was done on a sample of peripheral blood. The CDR3: CASSLRDWYTEAFF. The CDR3 nucleotides are TGTGCCAGCAGTTTAAGGGACTGGTACACTGAAGCTTTCTTT.